These 21 T cell receptor beta chains were sequenced from one sample in a study of blood T cell repertoires in COVID-19. Sequencing was performed with immunoSEQ multiplex PCR; in TCRdb, only in-frame clones are kept and a portion is missing. The sample records 150,000 or so clones, roughly 80% being singletons. The specimen was PBMCs or T cells enriched from blood (not recorded which). The receptors were gathered from a woman between 45 and 60 years old who had recovered from COVID-19.

The CDR3 sequence: CASNLAPGSTEAFF. The CDR3 coding sequence is TGTGCCAGCAACCTCGCGCCGGGTTCAACTGAAGCTTTCTTT. The rearrangement uses TRBV28 and TRBJ1-1, with unresolved D. The CDR3 runs 14 residues. Germline V lookup: CDR1 MDHEN, CDR2 SYDVKM. The V end was cut by 7 bases, the J end by 5 bases, with 17 bases between.

The CDR3 loop is CATSRDQVSGFSGNTIYF. CDR3 sequence (DNA): TGTGCCACCAGCAGAGATCAGGTTAGCGGATTCTCTGGAAACACCATATATTTT. This sequence joins TRBV15 and TRBJ1-3; D is ambiguous. The CDR3 runs 18 residues. Trimming took off 0 bases at V and 0 bases at J, with 15 bases between the two ends. CDR1 and CDR2 (germline): LNHNV, YYDKDF (reference sequence).

The sample holds one count of this clone. The chain carries TRBV9 and TRBJ1-1, with no clear D. Trimming pared 3 bases from V and 5 bases from J, leaving 20 bases between. The germline gives CDR1 SGDLS, CDR2 YYNGEE. The CDR3 has 16 residues. CDR3 sequence (DNA): TGTGCCAGCAGCGCCCTTATTGGTCGAGGAGGGACTGAAGCTTTCTTT. Amino acid sequence: CASSALIGRGGTEAFF.

CDR3 coding DNA: TGTGCCACCAAGGGCCGGGGAGCTAATGAAAAACTGTTTTTT. Protein sequence: CATKGRGANEKLFF. The chain uses TRBV19 and TRBJ1-4, with D hard to call. The CDR3 contains 14 residues. The germline CDR1 and CDR2 sequences are LNHDA and SQIVND (reference sequence). V was cut by 10 bases and J by 3 bases, with 15 bases left in between.

The rearrangement uses TRBV7-6 and TRBJ2-3, with TRBD2 matching 9 bases. Trimming removed 1 base from V and 4 bases from J; junction bases left unmatched: 12. The CDR3 contains 18 residues. Germline V gives CDR1 SGHVS, CDR2 FNYEAQ. CDR3 sequence reads: CASSLGGGAGGPADTQYF. The CDR3 DNA reads as TGTGCCAGCAGCTTAGGAGGGGGCGCGGGAGGGCCCGCAGATACGCAGTATTTT.

This chain connects TRBV19 to TRBJ1-1, with a tentative D call TRBD1 (6 bases). There are 15 residues in the CDR3. The germline gives CDR1 LNHDA, CDR2 SQIVND (reference sequence). V was trimmed by 5 bases and J by 1 base, leaving 14 bases between them. The DNA for the CDR3 is TGTGCCAGTAGTCTTAGGGGACACGCGAACACTGAAGCTTTCTTT. Its translation: CASSLRGHANTEAFF.

The rearrangement joins TRBV27 to TRBJ1-1, with D unresolved. CDR3 size: 13 residues. With 4 bases removed from V and 0 bases from J, the gap between germline ends came to 6 bases. Looked up from germline, CDR1 is MNHEY and CDR2 is SMNVEV (reference sequence). CDR3 DNA: TGTGCCAGCAGTTCCGGTTTGAACACTGAAGCTTTCTTT. This sequence encodes CASSSGLNTEAFF.

The chain couples TRBV4-2 to TRBJ2-3; the match to TRBD1 covers 11 bases. CDR1 LGHNA and CDR2 YNFKEQ come from the germline V gene. This CDR3 has 16 amino acids. Germline trimming cut 3 bases from V and 4 bases from J; bases unmatched to any gene: 6. CDR3 nucleotides: TGTGCCAGCAGCCAGGGACAGGGGGTTGTTTCAGATACGCAGTATTTT. As protein: CASSQGQGVVSDTQYF.

This clone was recorded a few times. This rearrangement joins TRBV10-2 to TRBJ2-2; TRBD1 matches 8 bases. This CDR3 has 15 amino acids. Germline CDR1 is WSHSY and CDR2 is SAAADI. The V and J ends lost 8 bases and 4 bases, in that order; junction bases with no gene match: 9. CDR3 coding DNA: TGCGCCAGCCTCGAAGCGACAGGGGCCACCGGGGAGCTGTTTTTT. This gives the protein CASLEATGATGELFF.

The V and J genes are TRBV5-6 and TRBJ2-1; 9 bases agree with TRBD1. V was clipped by 4 bases and J by 9 bases; unmatched bases: 8. The length of the CDR3 is 14 residues. Germline CDR1 is SGHDT and CDR2 is YYEEEE. The CDR3 coding sequence is TGTGCCAGCAGCACGTGGGGACAGGGCGGTGAGCAGTTCTTC. The encoded protein is CASSTWGQGGEQFF.

Only one count was recorded for this clone. The chain joins TRBV6-6 to TRBJ1-4, with 9 bases fitting TRBD1. This CDR3 comprises 15 residues. J lost 3 bases, V lost 4 bases, and 3 bases had no gene match. From germline, CDR1 is MNHNY and CDR2 SVGAGI (reference sequence). Here the CDR3 DNA reads TGTGCCAGCAGTTTGGACAGGGGTTCTAATGAAAAACTGTTTTTT. It translates to CASSLDRGSNEKLFF.

J is TRBJ2-3 and V is TRBV11-2, with TRBD2 identical over 7 bases. The CDR3 has 12 residues. The V gene end was trimmed by 8 bases and the J gene end by 1 base; junction bases not matched to a gene: 0. Germline CDR1 and CDR2: SGHAT and FQNNGV. CDR3 sequence (DNA): TGTGCCAGCGGACTAGGCACAGATACGCAGTATTTT. It codes for CASGLGTDTQYF. The variable domain in full, with the rest retrieved from reference TRBV11-2 and TRBJ2-3, is EAGVAQSPRYKIIEKRQSVAFWCNPISGHATLYWYQQILGQGPKLLIQFQNNGVVDDSQLPKDRFSAERLKGVDSTLKIQPAKLEDSAVYLCASGLGTDTQYFGPGTRLTVL.

The J gene is TRBJ2-3, the V gene TRBV27, with TRBD2 matching over 7 bases. Germline values: CDR1 MNHEY, CDR2 SMNVEV (reference sequence). Trimming at V came to 3 bases and at J to 1 base, leaving 10 bases not matched to a gene. CDR3 length equals 17 residues. In DNA form, the CDR3 reads TGTGCCAGCAGTTTCTCGCGAGGTGGGAGGGGCACAGATACGCAGTATTTT. This codes for CASSFSRGGRGTDTQYF.

This chain uses TRBV7-9 with TRBJ1-2, with 8 bases identical to TRBD1. The V segment lost 3 bases and the J segment 4 bases; nucleotides outside the gene matches: 7. Germline CDR1 and CDR2: SEHNR and FQNEAQ (reference sequence). The CDR3 is made up of 15 amino acids. CDR3 nucleotide sequence: TGTGCCAGCAGCTTTCAGGACAGGGACGGCTATGGCTACACCTTC. Residues: CASSFQDRDGYGYTF.

V gene TRBV7-2 combines with J gene TRBJ1-4; TRBD1 is a possible D gene (5 bases). Germline V gene sequence: CDR1 SGHTA, CDR2 FQGNSA. Trimming left V 1 base short and J 8 bases short, with 8 bases between. The CDR3 is 13 residues long. The CDR3 here is CASSLVQGEKLFF. The CDR3 DNA reads TGTGCCAGCAGCTTAGTTCAGGGAGAAAAACTGTTTTTT.

This sequence joins TRBV13 and TRBJ2-1; a possible D gene is TRBD1 (5 bases). V gave up 6 bases and J gave up 8 bases, with 11 bases separating them. CDR3 length: 12 residues. Germline assignment: CDR1 PRHDT and CDR2 FYEKMQ (reference sequence). The CDR3 sequence: CASRTVKHEQFF. The CDR3 nucleotides are TGTGCCAGCAGGACAGTGAAGCATGAGCAGTTCTTC.

The chain carries TRBV20-1 and TRBJ2-7; D is perhaps TRBD1 (6 bases). V lost 6 bases, J lost 3 bases, and 9 bases lay in between. CDR3 length: 11 residues. Germline assignment: CDR1 DFQATT and CDR2 SNEGSKA (reference sequence). CDR3 sequence (DNA): TGCAGTGCAGGGGACAACTACGAGCAGTACGTC. As protein: CSAGDNYEQYV.

This clone was found a few times. The J gene is TRBJ1-2, the V gene TRBV18, with 10 positions matching TRBD1. The CDR3 extends over 15 amino acids. Losses at the gene ends were 3 bases for V and 7 bases for J; bases not matched to a gene: 8. Looked up from germline, CDR1 is KGHSH and CDR2 is LQKENI. This CDR3 reads CASSPTSGQGGGYTF. The CDR3, as DNA: TGTGCCAGCTCACCCACCAGCGGACAGGGGGGTGGCTACACCTTC.

The chain links TRBV7-9 to TRBJ1-1; D perhaps matches TRBD1 (6 bases). Germline lookup yields CDR1 SEHNR and CDR2 FQNEAQ (reference sequence). The CDR3 has 13 residues. V was cut by 6 bases and J by 3 bases, with 11 bases left in between. The CDR3 here is CASRRQEYTEAFF. The CDR3 DNA reads TGTGCCAGCAGACGACAGGAGTACACTGAAGCTTTCTTT.

The rearrangement links TRBV12-3 or TRBV12-4 to TRBJ1-1, with D unresolved. The V gene lost 8 bases and the J gene lost 4 bases, with 11 bases spanning the gap. The CDR3 spans 12 residues. CDR3 sequence (DNA): TGTGCCAGCCGCGCACGGGGCACTGAAGCTTTCTTT. Residues: CASRARGTEAFF.

The rearrangement joins TRBV29-1 to TRBJ1-1; no reliable D call. This CDR3 contains 13 residues. The germline gives CDR1 SQVTM, CDR2 ANQGSEA. With 4 bases removed from V and 6 bases from J, the gap between germline ends came to 15 bases. CDR3 protein: CSVALGIGAEAFF. The CDR3 DNA reads as TGCAGCGTTGCTTTGGGGATCGGGGCTGAAGCTTTCTTT.